These 14 T cell receptor beta chains came from one sample sequenced in a study of identical twins. TCRdb analysed the 5' RACE reads with MiXCR anew, one entry per CDR3 protein. In the table there are fewer than 900,000 distinct CDR3 sequences, 21% of which are singletons. These same data were also listed under a study on T cells expressing NK-cell markers.

Source material: PBMCs. Receptor source: a woman aged 18-29 years in good health.

In DNA, the CDR3 is TGTGCCAGTAGTATAGCGACAGGGGCCGGGGCCAACGTCCTGACTTTC. Translation gives CASSIATGAGANVLTF. The chain has TRBV19 and TRBJ2-6; 8 nucleotides agree with TRBD1. V lost 1 base and J lost 4; bases outside the gene matches: 3. This CDR3 spans 16 amino acids. Germline values: CDR1 LNHDA, CDR2 SQIVND (reference sequence).

This clonotype was seen more than once but under ten times. The chain carries TRBV6-1 and TRBJ2-5, with a tentative D call TRBD1 (6 bases). V gave up 5 bases and J gave up 14 bases, with 24 bases separating them. Germline V lookup: CDR1 MNHNS, CDR2 SASEGT. The CDR3 has 14 amino acids. CDR3 residues: CASSPSHREPKVYF. Here the CDR3 DNA reads TGTGCCAGCAGTCCATCACACAGGGAGCCCAAAGTATACTTC.

J is TRBJ1-2 and V is TRBV6-5, with D unclear. Germline loops: CDR1 MNHEY, CDR2 SVGAGI. CDR3 length equals 13 residues. V dropped 3 bases and J dropped 8 bases, with 13 bases sitting between them. As DNA, the CDR3 is TGTGCCAGCAGTTATAATTACGAGGGAGGCTACACCTTC. It codes for CASSYNYEGGYTF.

This clonotype showed up just a few times. This chain joins TRBV27 and TRBJ2-7, with TRBD1 matching 8 bases. Germline CDR1 MNHEY, CDR2 SMNVEV (reference sequence). The CDR3 is 15 amino acids. Losses at the gene ends were 5 bases for V and 2 bases for J; bases not matched to a gene: 8. The CDR3 DNA sequence: TGTGCCAGCAGTCCCCTGGACAGGGCGACCTACGAGCAGTACTTC. Translating it yields CASSPLDRATYEQYF.

This clonotype was seen a handful of times. The chain couples TRBV20-1 to TRBJ2-7; D could derive from TRBD1 or TRBD2 (5 bases each). V lost 3 bases to trimming and J lost 0 bases, with 12 bases between them. The CDR3 extends over 14 amino acids. Germline CDR1 and CDR2: DFQATT and SNEGSKA (reference sequence). The DNA for the CDR3 is TGCAGTGCTAGGGGACGGGCGAGCTCCTACGAGCAGTACTTC. Protein sequence: CSARGRASSYEQYF.

This clonotype came up many times. This chain uses TRBV5-1 with TRBJ2-3; 7 bases are shared with TRBD1. After removal of 0 bases from V and 4 bases from J, the junction contained 8 bases not matched to a gene. This CDR3 comprises 16 residues. Germline CDR1 reads SGHRS; CDR2 reads YFSETQ. The CDR3 region is CASSLASQGFADTQYF. CDR3 in DNA: TGCGCCAGCAGCTTGGCATCACAGGGGTTCGCAGATACGCAGTATTTT.

This clonotype has a handful of counts. This sequence joins TRBV5-4 and TRBJ2-1, with 8 bases aligning to TRBD2. CDR3 size: 15 residues. J gave up 6 bases and V 4 bases, and 9 bases lay outside the gene matches. CDR1 is SGHNT and CDR2 is YYREEE in the germline V gene (reference sequence). The CDR3 is CASSPSAGTSNEQFF. CDR3 sequence (DNA): TGTGCCAGCAGCCCTAGCGCGGGGACTAGCAATGAGCAGTTCTTC.

This clonotype appeared a few times. The CDR3 coding sequence is TGTGCCACCAGCAGAGCGCGACAGGGGTTCAACAATGAGCAGTTCTTC. Translated, it gives CATSRARQGFNNEQFF. V gene TRBV15 combines with J gene TRBJ2-1; 8 bases are shared with TRBD1. The V and J ends lost 1 base and 5 bases, in that order; junction bases with no gene match: 7. Germline-derived CDR1 and CDR2 are LNHNV and YYDKDF (reference sequence). The CDR3 spans 16 residues.

The V and J genes are TRBV9 and TRBJ2-7, with no clear D. V gave up 0 bases and J gave up 5 bases, with 15 bases separating them. The germline V gene has CDR1 SGDLS and CDR2 YYNGEE. This CDR3 region has 15 residues. The chain's CDR3 is CASSVATSSVNEQYF. The CDR3 DNA follows: TGTGCCAGCAGCGTAGCTACGAGCAGTGTAAACGAGCAGTACTTC.

At least ten counts were recorded for this clonotype. This chain connects TRBV12-3 or TRBV12-4 to TRBJ2-1; the match to TRBD2 covers 8 bases. The V gene end was trimmed by 3 bases and the J gene end by 10 bases; junction bases not matched to a gene: 11. The CDR3 has 15 amino acids. CDR3 in amino acids: CASSFVGSGGIEQFF. The CDR3 nucleotides read TGTGCCAGCAGTTTTGTGGGGAGCGGGGGAATCGAGCAGTTCTTC.

The V and J genes are TRBV12-3 or TRBV12-4 and TRBJ2-7; 8 nucleotides line up with TRBD1. This CDR3 has 15 residues. V lost 7 bases and J lost 2; bases outside the gene matches: 10. Written as DNA, the CDR3 is TGTGCCAGCACCGTGACAGGGGTCCTAACCTACGAGCAGTACTTC. Translated: CASTVTGVLTYEQYF.

The genes are TRBV12-3 or TRBV12-4 and TRBJ2-7; 9 bases match TRBD1. The length of the CDR3 is 14 residues. V lost 6 bases, J lost 6 bases, and 9 bases stayed unmatched. Here the CDR3 reads CASSRKGTGSEQYF. In nucleotides, the CDR3 is TGTGCCAGCAGCCGCAAAGGGACAGGGAGCGAGCAGTACTTC.

This clonotype has only a few counts. The V gene is TRBV6-1, the J gene TRBJ2-7; 12 bases line up with TRBD2. The CDR3 consists of 15 residues. Trimming cost V 4 bases and J 6 bases; bases outside gene matches: 7. CDR1 and CDR2 (germline): MNHNS, SASEGT. CDR3 sequence: CASSASRTSGTEQYF. Here the CDR3 DNA reads TGTGCCAGCAGTGCTTCCCGGACTAGCGGGACCGAGCAGTACTTC.

The chain recombines TRBV20-1 with TRBJ1-1; D gene uncertain. Trimming took off 6 bases at V and 4 bases at J, with 12 bases between the two ends. The CDR3 sequence is 12 residues long. Germline lookup yields CDR1 DFQATT and CDR2 SNEGSKA (reference sequence). CDR3 sequence: CSAQDDGTEAFF. CDR3 coding DNA: TGCAGTGCCCAGGATGATGGCACTGAAGCTTTCTTT.